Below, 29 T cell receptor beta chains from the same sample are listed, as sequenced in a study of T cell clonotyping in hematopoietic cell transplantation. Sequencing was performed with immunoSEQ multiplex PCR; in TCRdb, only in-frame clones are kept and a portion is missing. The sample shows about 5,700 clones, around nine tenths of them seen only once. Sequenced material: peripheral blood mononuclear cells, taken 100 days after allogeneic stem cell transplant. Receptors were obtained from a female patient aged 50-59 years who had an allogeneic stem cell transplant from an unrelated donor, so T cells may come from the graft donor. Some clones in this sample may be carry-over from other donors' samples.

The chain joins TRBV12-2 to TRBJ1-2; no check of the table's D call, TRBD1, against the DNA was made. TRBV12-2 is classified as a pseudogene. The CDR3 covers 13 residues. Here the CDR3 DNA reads TGTGCAAGTCGCTTAATGACAGGGTACGGCTACACCTTC. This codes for CASRLMTGYGYTF.

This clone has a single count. CDR3 bases: TGTGCCAGCAGCCCTGCCTGGGAGTACAGTGCAGTTAGCAATCAGCCCCAGCATTTT. The encoded protein is CASSPAWEYSAVSNQPQHF. The chain recombines TRBV7-6 with TRBJ1-5; no firm D call. V dropped 5 bases and J dropped 0 bases, with 23 bases sitting between them. In germline, CDR1 is SGHVS, CDR2 FNYEAQ. The CDR3 loop spans 19 amino acids.

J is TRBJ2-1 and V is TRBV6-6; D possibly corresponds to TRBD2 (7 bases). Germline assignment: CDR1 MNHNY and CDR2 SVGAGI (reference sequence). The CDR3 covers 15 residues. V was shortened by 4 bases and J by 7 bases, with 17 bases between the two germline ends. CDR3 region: CASSLRQGRVNEQFF. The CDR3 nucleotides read TGTGCCAGCAGTTTGAGGCAGGGGAGGGTGAATGAGCAGTTCTTC.

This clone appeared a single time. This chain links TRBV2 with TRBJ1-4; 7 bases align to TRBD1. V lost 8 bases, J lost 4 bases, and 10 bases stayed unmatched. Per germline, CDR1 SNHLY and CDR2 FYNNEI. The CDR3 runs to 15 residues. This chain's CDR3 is CASDYLGTVNEKLFF. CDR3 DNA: TGTGCCAGCGACTATCTCGGGACAGTTAATGAAAAACTGTTTTTT.

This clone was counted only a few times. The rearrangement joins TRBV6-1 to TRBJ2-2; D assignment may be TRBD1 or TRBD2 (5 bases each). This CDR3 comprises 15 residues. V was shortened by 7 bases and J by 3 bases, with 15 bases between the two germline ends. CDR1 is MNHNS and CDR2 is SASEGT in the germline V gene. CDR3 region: CASTDGARDTGELFF. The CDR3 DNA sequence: TGTGCCAGCACTGACGGGGCAAGGGACACCGGGGAGCTGTTTTTT.

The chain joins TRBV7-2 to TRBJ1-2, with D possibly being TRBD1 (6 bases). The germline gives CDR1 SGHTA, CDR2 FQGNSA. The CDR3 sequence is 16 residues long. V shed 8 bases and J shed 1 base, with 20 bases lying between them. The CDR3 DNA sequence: TGTGCCAGCCTTCCCCGAACCCTAGGGGGTAACTATGGCTACACCTTC. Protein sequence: CASLPRTLGGNYGYTF.

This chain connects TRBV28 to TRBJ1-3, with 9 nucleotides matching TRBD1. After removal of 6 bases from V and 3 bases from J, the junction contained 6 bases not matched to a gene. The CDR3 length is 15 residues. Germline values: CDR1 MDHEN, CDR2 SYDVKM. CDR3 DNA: TGTGCCAGCAGCACCGGGACAGGGCTTGGAAACACCATATATTTT. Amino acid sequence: CASSTGTGLGNTIYF.

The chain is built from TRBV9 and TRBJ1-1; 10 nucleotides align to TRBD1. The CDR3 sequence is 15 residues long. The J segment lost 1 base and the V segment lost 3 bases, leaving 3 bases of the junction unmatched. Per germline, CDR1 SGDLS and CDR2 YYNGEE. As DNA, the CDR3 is TGTGCCAGCAGCGAAGGGACAGGGGCGAACACTGAAGCTTTCTTT. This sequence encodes CASSEGTGANTEAFF.

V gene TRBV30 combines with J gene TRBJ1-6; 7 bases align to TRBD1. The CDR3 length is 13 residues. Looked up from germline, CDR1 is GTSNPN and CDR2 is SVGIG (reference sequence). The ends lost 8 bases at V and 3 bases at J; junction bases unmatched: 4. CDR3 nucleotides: TGTGCCGGCAGGGACAGCTATAATTCACCCCTCCACTTT. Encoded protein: CAGRDSYNSPLHF.

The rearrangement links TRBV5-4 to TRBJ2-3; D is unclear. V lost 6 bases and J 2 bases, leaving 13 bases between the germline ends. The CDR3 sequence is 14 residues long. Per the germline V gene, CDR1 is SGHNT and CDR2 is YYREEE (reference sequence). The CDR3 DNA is TGTGCCAGCACCCGAGGCGGCGTCACAGATACGCAGTATTTT. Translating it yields CASTRGGVTDTQYF.

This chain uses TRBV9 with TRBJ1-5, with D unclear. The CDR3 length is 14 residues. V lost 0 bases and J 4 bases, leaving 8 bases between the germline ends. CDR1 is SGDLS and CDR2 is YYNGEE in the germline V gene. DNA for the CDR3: TGTGCCAGCAGCGTAGGGGATGCGAATCAGCCCCAGCATTTT. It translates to CASSVGDANQPQHF.

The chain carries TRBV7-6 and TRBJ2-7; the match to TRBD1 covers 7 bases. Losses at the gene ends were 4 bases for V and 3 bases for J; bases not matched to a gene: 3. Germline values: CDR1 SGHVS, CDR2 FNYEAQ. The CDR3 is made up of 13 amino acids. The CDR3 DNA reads TGTGCCAGCAGCTCTGGACAGGACTACGAGCAGTACTTC. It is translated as CASSSGQDYEQYF.

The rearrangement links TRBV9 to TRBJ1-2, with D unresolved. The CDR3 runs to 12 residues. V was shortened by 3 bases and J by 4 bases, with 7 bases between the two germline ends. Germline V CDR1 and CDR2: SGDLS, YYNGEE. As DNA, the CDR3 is TGTGCCAGCAGCGGGGCGACCTATGGCTACACCTTC. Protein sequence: CASSGATYGYTF.

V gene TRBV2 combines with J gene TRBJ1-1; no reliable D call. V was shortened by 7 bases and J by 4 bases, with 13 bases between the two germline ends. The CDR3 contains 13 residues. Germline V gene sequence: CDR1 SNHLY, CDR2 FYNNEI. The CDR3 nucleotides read TGTGCCAGCATAGAACAAGGTATCACTGAAGCTTTCTTT. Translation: CASIEQGITEAFF.

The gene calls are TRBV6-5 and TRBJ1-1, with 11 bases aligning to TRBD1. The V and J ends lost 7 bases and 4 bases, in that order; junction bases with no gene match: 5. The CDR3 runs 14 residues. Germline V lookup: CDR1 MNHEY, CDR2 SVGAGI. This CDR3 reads CASKVDRGPTEAFF. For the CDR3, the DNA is TGTGCCAGCAAGGTGGACAGGGGGCCCACTGAAGCTTTCTTT.

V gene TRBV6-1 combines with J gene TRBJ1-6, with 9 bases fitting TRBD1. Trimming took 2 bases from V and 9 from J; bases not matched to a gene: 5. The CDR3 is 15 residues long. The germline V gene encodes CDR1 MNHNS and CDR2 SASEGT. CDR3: CASSEPGQGFSPLHF. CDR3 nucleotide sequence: TGTGCCAGCAGTGAACCGGGACAGGGTTTTTCACCCCTCCACTTT.

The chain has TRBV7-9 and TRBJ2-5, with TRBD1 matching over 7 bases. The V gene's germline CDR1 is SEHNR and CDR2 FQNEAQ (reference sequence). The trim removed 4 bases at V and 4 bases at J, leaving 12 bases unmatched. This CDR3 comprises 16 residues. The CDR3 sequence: CASSSPYSPGGETQYF. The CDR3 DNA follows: TGTGCCAGCAGCTCACCGTACTCGCCAGGGGGAGAGACCCAGTACTTC.

The CDR3 sequence is CAWSVRGEQYF. The DNA for the CDR3 is TGTGCCTGGAGTGTACGTGGCGAGCAGTACTTC. This rearrangement joins TRBV30 to TRBJ2-7; no clear D. CDR1 and CDR2 from the germline V gene are GTSNPN and SVGIG (reference sequence). Trimming removed 0 bases at V and 6 bases at J, with 6 bases between. There are 11 residues in the CDR3.

CDR3 coding DNA: TGTGCCAGCAGTTTATTAGGACAGGGGAGTGGCGAGCAGTACTTC. The encoded protein is CASSLLGQGSGEQYF. This sequence joins TRBV6-5 and TRBJ2-7; TRBD1 agrees at 9 bases. The CDR3 covers 15 residues. The germline CDR1 and CDR2 sequences are MNHEY and SVGAGI. J was trimmed by 6 bases and V by 4 bases; bases with no gene match: 10.

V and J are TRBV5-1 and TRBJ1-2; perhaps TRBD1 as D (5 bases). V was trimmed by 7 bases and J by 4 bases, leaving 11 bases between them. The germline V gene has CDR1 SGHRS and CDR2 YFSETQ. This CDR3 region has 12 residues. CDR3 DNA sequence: TGCGCCAGCGCGGGGGATTTCTATGGCTACACCTTC. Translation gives CASAGDFYGYTF.

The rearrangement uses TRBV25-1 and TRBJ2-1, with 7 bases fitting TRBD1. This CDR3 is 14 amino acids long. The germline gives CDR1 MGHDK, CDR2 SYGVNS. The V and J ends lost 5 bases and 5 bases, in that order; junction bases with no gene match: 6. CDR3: CASSPQGWDNEQFF. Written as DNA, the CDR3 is TGTGCCAGCAGTCCACAGGGGTGGGACAATGAGCAGTTCTTC.

The CDR3 protein is CASSPLEGRVGTEAFF. CDR3 nucleotide sequence: TGTGCCAGCAGCCCCCTTGAGGGGCGCGTGGGGACTGAAGCTTTCTTT. The V call is TRBV7-9, the J call TRBJ1-1, with a tentative D call TRBD1 (5 bases). Germline CDR1 reads SEHNR; CDR2 reads FQNEAQ (reference sequence). The V gene lost 5 bases and the J gene lost 5 bases, with 21 bases spanning the gap. This CDR3 is 16 amino acids long.

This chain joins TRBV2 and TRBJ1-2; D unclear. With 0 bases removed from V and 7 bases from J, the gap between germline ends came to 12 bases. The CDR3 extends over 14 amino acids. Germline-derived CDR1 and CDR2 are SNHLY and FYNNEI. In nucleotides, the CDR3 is TGTGCCAGCAGTGAAGCTTTCGAATCTGGTGGCTACACCTTC. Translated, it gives CASSEAFESGGYTF.

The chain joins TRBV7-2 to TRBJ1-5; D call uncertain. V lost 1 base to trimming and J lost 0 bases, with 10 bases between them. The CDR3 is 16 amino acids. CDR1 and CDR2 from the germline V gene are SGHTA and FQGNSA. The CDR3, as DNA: TGTGCCAGCAGCTTAGTTGGAGGATTTAGCAATCAGCCCCAGCATTTT. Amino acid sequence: CASSLVGGFSNQPQHF.

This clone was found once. For the CDR3, the DNA is TGTGCCAGCAGCTTAACGAGGGCAACCGGGGAGCTGTTTTTT. This codes for CASSLTRATGELFF. The gene calls are TRBV7-3 and TRBJ2-2; D perhaps matches TRBD2 (5 bases). CDR1 is SGHTA and CDR2 is FQGTGA in the germline V gene. The V gene lost 0 bases and the J gene lost 5 bases, with 7 bases spanning the gap. The CDR3 extends over 14 amino acids.

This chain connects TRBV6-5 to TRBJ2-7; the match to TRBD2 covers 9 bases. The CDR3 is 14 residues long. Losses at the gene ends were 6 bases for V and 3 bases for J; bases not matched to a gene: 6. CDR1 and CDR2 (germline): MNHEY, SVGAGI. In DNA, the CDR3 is TGTGCCAGCAGCCCAGGCGGGGGGGACTACGAGCAGTACTTC. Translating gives CASSPGGGDYEQYF.

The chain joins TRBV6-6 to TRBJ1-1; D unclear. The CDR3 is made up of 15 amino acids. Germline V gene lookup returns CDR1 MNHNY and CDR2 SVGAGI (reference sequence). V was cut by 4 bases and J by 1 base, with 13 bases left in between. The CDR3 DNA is TGTGCCAGCAGTTTCCCCACCCGCGCGAACACTGAAGCTTTCTTT. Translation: CASSFPTRANTEAFF.

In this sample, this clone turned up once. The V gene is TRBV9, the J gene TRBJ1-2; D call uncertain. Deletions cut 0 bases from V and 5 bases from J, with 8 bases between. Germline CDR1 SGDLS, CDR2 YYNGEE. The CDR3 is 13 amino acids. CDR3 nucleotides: TGTGCCAGCAGCGTAGGGGGTTTGTATGGCTACACCTTC. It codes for CASSVGGLYGYTF.

The CDR3 reads CASSPPRETQYF. CDR3 coding DNA: TGTGCCAGCAGTCCCCCACGGGAGACCCAGTACTTC. V gene TRBV6-5 combines with J gene TRBJ2-5; D unresolved. The CDR3 covers 12 residues. V lost 5 bases and J lost 5, with 9 bases in between. Germline V lookup: CDR1 MNHEY, CDR2 SVGAGI.